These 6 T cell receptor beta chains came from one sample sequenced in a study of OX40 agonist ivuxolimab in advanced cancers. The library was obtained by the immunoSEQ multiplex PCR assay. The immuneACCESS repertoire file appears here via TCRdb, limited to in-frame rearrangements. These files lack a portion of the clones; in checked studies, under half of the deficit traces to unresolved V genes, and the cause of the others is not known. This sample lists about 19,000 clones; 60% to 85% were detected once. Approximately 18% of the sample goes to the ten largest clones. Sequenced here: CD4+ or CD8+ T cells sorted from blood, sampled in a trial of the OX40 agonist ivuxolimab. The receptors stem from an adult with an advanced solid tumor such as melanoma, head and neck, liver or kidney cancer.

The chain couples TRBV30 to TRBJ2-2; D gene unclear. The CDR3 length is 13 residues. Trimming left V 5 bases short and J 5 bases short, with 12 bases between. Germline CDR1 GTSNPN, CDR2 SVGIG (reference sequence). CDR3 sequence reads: CAWREAGTGELFF. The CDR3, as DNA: TGTGCCTGGCGTGAGGCTGGGACCGGGGAGCTGTTTTTT.

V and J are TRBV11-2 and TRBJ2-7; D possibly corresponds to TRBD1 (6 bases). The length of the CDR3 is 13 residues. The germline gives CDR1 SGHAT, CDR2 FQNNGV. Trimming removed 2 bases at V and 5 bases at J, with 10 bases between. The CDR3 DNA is TGTGCCAGCAGCTTATCGACAGGCGACGAGCAGTACTTC. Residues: CASSLSTGDEQYF.

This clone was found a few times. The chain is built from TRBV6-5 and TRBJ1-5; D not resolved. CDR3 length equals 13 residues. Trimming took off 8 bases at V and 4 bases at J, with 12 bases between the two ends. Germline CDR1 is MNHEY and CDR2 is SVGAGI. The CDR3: CASGQIINQPQHF. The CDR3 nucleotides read TGTGCCAGCGGGCAGATTATTAATCAGCCCCAGCATTTT.

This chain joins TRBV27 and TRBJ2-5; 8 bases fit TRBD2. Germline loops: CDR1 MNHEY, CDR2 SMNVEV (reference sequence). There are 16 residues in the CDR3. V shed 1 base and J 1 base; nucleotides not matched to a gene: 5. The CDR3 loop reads CASSLFYGGGQETQYF. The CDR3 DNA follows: TGTGCCAGCAGTTTATTTTACGGGGGGGGCCAAGAGACCCAGTACTTC.

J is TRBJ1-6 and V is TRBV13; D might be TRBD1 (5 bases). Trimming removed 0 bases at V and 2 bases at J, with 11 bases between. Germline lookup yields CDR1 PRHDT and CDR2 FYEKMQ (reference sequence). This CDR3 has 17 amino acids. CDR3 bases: TGTGCCAGCAGCTTAGGCAGGCAGGGACCCTATAATTCACCCCTCCACTTT. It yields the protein CASSLGRQGPYNSPLHF.

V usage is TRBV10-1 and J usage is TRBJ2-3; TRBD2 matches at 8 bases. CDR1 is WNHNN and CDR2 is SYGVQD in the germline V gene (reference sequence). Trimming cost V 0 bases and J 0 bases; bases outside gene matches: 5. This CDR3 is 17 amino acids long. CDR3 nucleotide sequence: TGCGCCAGCAGTGAGTCGATATCTAGCGGGAGCACAGATACGCAGTATTTT. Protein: CASSESISSGSTDTQYF.